This T cell receptor beta chain was profiled in a study of metastatic and nonmetastatic thyroid tumors. Study at large: Malignant thyroid and benign thyroid patients provided blood and tumor or nodule tissue whose repertoires were compared. Study-level results: Malignant thyroid tumors reportedly exceeded benign nodules significantly in TCR beta diversity, with the difference appearing in blood and tumor.

The CDR3 loop spans 16 amino acids. The ends were cut back, 0 bases at V and 0 bases at J, with 10 bases in the middle. Germline V lookup: CDR1 SGHNT, CDR2 YYREEE (reference sequence). The entire patient cohort was treatment-naive prior to thyroid surgery. With MiXCR, TCRdb reprocessed the PCR reads. Of about 70,000 clones listed, more than 15% are singletons. In this sample, this clone turned up many times. What it binds is not known. The sequence came from a female donor with papillary thyroid cancer or a benign thyroid nodule (not recorded which). Some clones in this sample may be carry-over from other donors' samples. The chain recombines TRBV5-4 with TRBJ2-1, with unresolved D. The sequencing sample was made of blood. As DNA, the CDR3 is TGTGCCAGCAGCTTGGCGGGCGCCAGCTCCTACAATGAGCAGTTCTTC. Translating it yields CASSLAGASSYNEQFF.